This T cell receptor beta chain derives from a study of cytomegalovirus exposure and HLA in healthy donors. Clones were read by immunoSEQ multiplex PCR, and TCRdb kept only the in-frame ones, dropping some. The sample has roughly 240,000 clones, 85% to 90% seen once. The CDR3 sequence is 16 residues long. Germline CDR1 is SGHTA and CDR2 is FQGTGA. Trimming removed 3 bases from V and 9 bases from J; junction bases left unmatched: 14. The TCR was taken from a man between 18 and 29 years old in good health and CMV-seronegative. The sample taken for sequencing was PBMCs. The chain employs TRBV7-3 and TRBJ2-3; 8 nucleotides line up with TRBD2. The CDR3 reads CASSLNSGTSRTTQYF. CDR3 bases: TGTGCCAGCAGCTTGAACTCCGGGACTAGTAGGACCACGCAGTATTTT.